A selection of T cell receptor beta chains follows, all from one sample in a study of spatial heterogeneity in lung cancer. TCRdb processed the 5' RACE reads anew with MiXCR; each CDR3 protein has one entry. The sample holds tens of thousands of distinct CDR3 sequences; less than 6% are singletons and the top ten take approximately 30%. The sequencing used PBMCs, collected at surgery. These receptors were obtained from a male donor with early-stage non-small cell lung cancer. Each CDR3 is given with its conserved first and last residue. The order of the fields is clone size, V gene, D gene, J gene, CDR3 length, CDR3 DNA, CDR3 protein. The D gene is left open where the match is weak. A row's size may be missing; if present it is once, few, many or a size class.

many	TRBV20-1	NA	TRBJ1-6	14	TGCAGTGCTAGAGAAAACCAATTGTATTCACCCCTCCACTTT	CSARENQLYSPLHF
many	TRBV7-2	NA	TRBJ2-1	18	TGTGCCAGCAGCTTAGCTGGTCCAGCGTCGAGGTCAGCCGCTGAGCAGTTCTTC	CASSLAGPASRSAAEQFF
many	TRBV6-2/TRBV6-3	NA	TRBJ1-5	12	TGTGCCAGCAGTGAGGGAGGGCAGCCCCAGCATTTT	CASSEGGQPQHF
many	TRBV3-1	NA	TRBJ1-1	12	TGTGCCAGCTCCCGGGACAAAACTGAAGCTTTCTTT	CASSRDKTEAFF
many	TRBV4-1	TRBD1	TRBJ1-2	16	TGCGCCAGCAGCCAAGAAATAAACCGGGACAGGGATGGCTACACCTTC	CASSQEINRDRDGYTF
many	TRBV6-1	TRBD2	TRBJ2-3	15	TGTGCCAGCAGTGTCGGAGCGGGGCCCACAGATACGCAGTATTTT	CASSVGAGPTDTQYF
NA	TRBV7-3	NA	TRBJ2-5	16	TGTGCCAGCAGCTTAACGGCAGGACCCGTACAAGAGACCCAGTACTTC	CASSLTAGPVQETQYF
many	TRBV7-2	TRBD1	TRBJ2-3	15	TGTGCCAGCAGCAAACAACAGGGGATCACAGATACGCAGTATTTT	CASSKQQGITDTQYF
many	TRBV9	NA	TRBJ2-2	15	TGTGCCAGCAGCGTAGGAGGAGCGAACACCGGGGAGCTGTTTTTT	CASSVGGANTGELFF
many	TRBV7-6	TRBD1	TRBJ2-1	19	TGTGCCAGCAGCTTTCAGGGGGCGAGGGGACGAGTAAAAAACAATGAGCAGTTCTTC	CASSFQGARGRVKNNEQFF
many	TRBV6-2/TRBV6-3	TRBD1	TRBJ2-7	16	TGTGCCAGCACCCCCCACCGGACAGGGGGCGGATACGAGCAGTACTTC	CASTPHRTGGGYEQYF
many	TRBV12-3/TRBV12-4	NA	TRBJ2-7	12	TGTGCCAGCAGTTTTGGCCTCTACGAGCAGTACTTC	CASSFGLYEQYF
many	TRBV10-3	NA	TRBJ2-1	14	TGTGCCATCAGACTGGCGGGTAATGTCAATGAGCAGTTCTTC	CAIRLAGNVNEQFF
NA	TRBV6-9	NA	TRBJ2-1	16	TGTGCCAGCAAACCAGGGACATACTTCTCCTACAATGAGCAGTTCTTC	CASKPGTYFSYNEQFF
many	TRBV5-1	NA	TRBJ2-6	16	TGCGCCAGCAGCCCCGCGGGGAACTCTGGGGCCAACGTCCTGACTTTC	CASSPAGNSGANVLTF
many	TRBV9	TRBD1	TRBJ2-2	15	TGTGCCAGCAGCGTAACGACAGGGTACACCGGGGAGCTGTTTTTT	CASSVTTGYTGELFF
many	TRBV6-5	NA	TRBJ1-5	13	TGTGCCAGCAGAGATTCTCGAGAACAGCCCCAGCATTTT	CASRDSREQPQHF
many	TRBV12-3/TRBV12-4	NA	TRBJ2-7	15	TGTGCCAGCAGTTTAACCCAGACGGGAACCTACGAGCAGTACTTC	CASSLTQTGTYEQYF
many	TRBV28	NA	TRBJ1-5	16	TGTGCCAGCAGTTCAAAAAGACGGGCGGGCGATCAGCCCCAGCATTTT	CASSSKRRAGDQPQHF
NA	TRBV6-6	TRBD2	TRBJ2-7	15	TGTGCCAGCAGTCCTGGGACTAGCGTAGCCTACGAGCAGTACTTC	CASSPGTSVAYEQYF
NA	TRBV7-2	NA	TRBJ2-3	13	TGTGCCAGCAGCTTAACTAGCAAAGATACGCAGTATTTT	CASSLTSKDTQYF
many	TRBV20-1	TRBD2	TRBJ2-7	14	TGCAGTGCTAGGGGGACTAGTTCATACTACGAGCAGTACTTC	CSARGTSSYYEQYF
many	TRBV12-3/TRBV12-4	TRBD1	TRBJ1-1	15	TGTGCCAGCAGACTTACGGGACAGGGAAGGACTGAAGCTTTCTTT	CASRLTGQGRTEAFF
many	TRBV29-1	NA	TRBJ2-2	14	TGCAGCGTTGATAGAGTGGGTAACACCGGGGAGCTGTTTTTT	CSVDRVGNTGELFF
many	TRBV7-8	NA	TRBJ2-1	19	TGTGCCAGCAGCCCCCGGTTTCGCTTGGCTAGGGGAGTAATCAATGAGCAGTTCTTC	CASSPRFRLARGVINEQFF
many	TRBV11-2	TRBD1	TRBJ1-1	14	TGTGCCAGCAGCTCGGGACAGGGGGCGTTGGGAGCTTTCTTT	CASSSGQGALGAFF
many	TRBV7-3	NA	TRBJ2-5	13	TGTGCCAGCAGTAGCAGTCCCCAAGAGACCCAGTACTTC	CASSSSPQETQYF
many	TRBV30	NA	TRBJ2-3	12	TGTGCCTGGAGTACTCGCACAGATACGCAGTATTTT	CAWSTRTDTQYF
many	TRBV27	TRBD2	TRBJ2-5	16	TGTGCCAGCAGTTTTGGGAGCGGGGGCGTCGGAGAGACCCAGTACTTC	CASSFGSGGVGETQYF
many	TRBV6-5	NA	TRBJ1-5	19	TGTGCCAGCAGTTACTCGAAGGGGGAAAGGTTGTTTAGCAATCAGCCCCAGCATTTT	CASSYSKGERLFSNQPQHF
once	TRBV27	TRBD1	TRBJ2-5	19	TGTGCCAGCAGTCCGATTATAAGCCCCGGACAGGATCCCCAAGAGACCCAGTACTTC	CASSPIISPGQDPQETQYF
many	TRBV20-1	NA	TRBJ2-7	13	TGCAGTGCCGTCCCCAGGGTACTCTACGAGCAGTACTTC	CSAVPRVLYEQYF
many	TRBV3-1	TRBD1	TRBJ2-5	16	TGTGCCAGCAGCCACCAACAAACAGGGGTTGGAGAGACCCAGTACTTC	CASSHQQTGVGETQYF
medium-sized	TRBV3-1	NA	TRBJ1-4	11	TGTGCCAGCAGCCAAGAGGAAAAACTGTTTTTT	CASSQEEKLFF
many	TRBV28	NA	TRBJ2-7	14	TGTGCCAGCAGAAGAGGGGGTATGGGATACGAGCAGTACTTC	CASRRGGMGYEQYF
many	TRBV28	NA	TRBJ2-7	12	TGTGCCAGCAGTACCCCCTCCTACGAGCAGTACTTC	CASSTPSYEQYF
many	TRBV4-3	NA	TRBJ2-5	16	TGCGCCAGCAGCCAAGATCGGGGGACACGAGGGGAGACCCAGTACTTC	CASSQDRGTRGETQYF
many	TRBV20-1	NA	TRBJ1-2	13	TGCAGTGCTATGACACCTGGAGGGTATGGCTACACCTTC	CSAMTPGGYGYTF
many	TRBV7-9	NA	TRBJ2-7	13	TGTGCCAGCAGCTTGGCAGGGGCCTACGAGCAGTACTTC	CASSLAGAYEQYF
many	TRBV14	NA	TRBJ2-7	11	TGTGCCAGCAGCCAATGGGGCGAGCAGTACTTC	CASSQWGEQYF
many	TRBV6-1	NA	TRBJ2-7	14	TGTGCCAGCAGGACCTCACGAGGGGCCTACGAGCAGTACTTC	CASRTSRGAYEQYF
many	TRBV3-1	NA	TRBJ2-7	17	TGTGCCAGCAGCCAAGGGTCCCGTTCAGGGTATGTCAACGAGCAGTACTTC	CASSQGSRSGYVNEQYF
few	TRBV5-4	NA	TRBJ2-5	13	TGTGCCAGCAGCACACTAGGAGGAGAGACCCAGTACTTC	CASSTLGGETQYF
many	TRBV6-1	TRBD2	TRBJ2-7	13	TGTGCCACCCTCAGCGGGAGATGGGCCGAGCAGTACTTC	CATLSGRWAEQYF
few	TRBV28	TRBD2	TRBJ2-7	14	TGTGCCAGCAGTTTGTCGGGGGGAGCCTACGAGCAGTACTTC	CASSLSGGAYEQYF
many	TRBV28	NA	TRBJ1-6	15	TGTGCCAGCACCCTAGGGGGGGCTCGAAATTCACCCCTCCACTTT	CASTLGGARNSPLHF
many	TRBV12-3/TRBV12-4	TRBD2	TRBJ2-3	18	TGTGCCAGCATTAAGGGGACTAGCGGCACCCACGGCACAGATACGCAGTATTTT	CASIKGTSGTHGTDTQYF
many	TRBV12-3/TRBV12-4	NA	TRBJ2-5	13	TGTGCCAGCAGTTTCGGGGATCCGGAGACCCAGTACTTC	CASSFGDPETQYF